These T cell receptor beta chains were read from a single sample in a study of T cell responses to AZD1222 COVID-19 vaccine. TCRdb's table, derived via immunoSEQ multiplex PCR, lists solely in-frame clones and lacks some. The sample has about 180,000 clones; about nine tenths are singletons. Specimen: peripheral blood, collected 28 days after the second AZD1222 dose. The receptors were gathered from an adult who received the AZD1222 COVID-19 vaccine. Each CDR3 is given with its conserved first and last residue. D genes are given only for firm matches. For some rows the clone size is stated as once, few or many, or as a class when expanded; others skip it.

clone size | CDR3 length | V gene | D gene | CDR3 protein
. | 16 | TRBV4-1 | . | CASSQALQGRNTEAFF
few | 13 | TRBV28 | TRBD1 | CASSSGQSYEQYF
. | 17 | TRBV27 | . | CASSLSRALLWKTEAFF
. | 16 | TRBV19 | . | CASSIVAGLLHSPLHF
. | 16 | TRBV5-6 | TRBD1 | CASSVTGGANNSPLHF
. | 15 | TRBV3-1/TRBV3-2 | . | CASSPAGRGSSPLHF
once | 17 | TRBV18 | . | CASSPLSPTARSGELFF
once | 15 | TRBV5-1 | . | CASSLSGISNQPQHF
. | 12 | TRBV7-2 | . | CASSQSQNIQYF
. | 15 | TRBV3-1/TRBV3-2 | TRBD2 | CASRPSGSENGELFF
. | 15 | TRBV27 | TRBD2 | CASSQPSGVGYEQYF
. | 14 | TRBV5-1 | . | CASSLGTVSQPQHF
. | 12 | TRBV7-2 | . | CASSLGPGELFF
. | 13 | TRBV6-2/TRBV6-3 | . | CASSFRGSYGYTF
. | 15 | TRBV16 | . | CASSRGSASNYGYTF
. | 14 | TRBV19 | . | CASSIAGGNQPQHF
. | 12 | TRBV6-2/TRBV6-3 | . | CASSFLANEQFF
. | 14 | TRBV3-1/TRBV3-2 | . | CASSQGGRYNEQFF
once | 15 | TRBV10-3 | . | CAIRGRDAYNSPLHF
. | 15 | TRBV6-2/TRBV6-3 | . | CASSYSERVAETQYF
. | 16 | TRBV4-1 | . | CASSQDLRSSYNEQFF
. | 14 | TRBV6-1 | . | CASSEVGLNTEAFF